This T cell receptor (beta chain) stems from a study of blood T cells in healthy people across ages. Germline V gene data show CDR1 as MGHRA and CDR2 as YSYEKL. V was cut by 2 bases and J by 0 bases, with 10 bases left in between. The CDR3 length is 15 residues. The use of a sample-barcoded 5' primer and a J-beta primer mix characterized a second PCR of about 7 to 12 cycles. TCRdb reanalysed the 5' RACE reads using MiXCR and keeps one entry per CDR3 protein. The data show approximately 670,000 distinct CDR3 sequences, 35% to 50% seen once. This clonotype has only a few counts. This sequence originates from a man aged 80 or over in good health. The chain is built from TRBV4-1 and TRBJ2-5; tentatively, D is TRBD2 (5 bases). Source material: blood. DNA for the CDR3: TGCGCCAGCAGCCAATCTGGGGAGTACCAAGAGACCCAGTACTTC. It translates to CASSQSGEYQETQYF.